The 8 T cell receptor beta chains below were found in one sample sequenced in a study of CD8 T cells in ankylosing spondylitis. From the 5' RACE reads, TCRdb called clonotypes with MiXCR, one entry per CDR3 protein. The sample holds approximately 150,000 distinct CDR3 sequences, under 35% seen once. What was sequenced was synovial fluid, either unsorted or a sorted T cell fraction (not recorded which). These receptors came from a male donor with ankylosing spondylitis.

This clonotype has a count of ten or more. CDR3 DNA: TGTGCCAGCAGCCTTGGACAAAGAAATCAGCCCCAGCATTTT. As protein: CASSLGQRNQPQHF. The J gene is TRBJ1-5, the V gene TRBV3-1; the D gene is possibly TRBD1 (5 bases). The CDR3 has 14 amino acids. The V gene's germline CDR1 is LGHDT and CDR2 YNNKEL (reference sequence). Trimming removed 4 bases from V and 4 bases from J, with 11 bases in between.

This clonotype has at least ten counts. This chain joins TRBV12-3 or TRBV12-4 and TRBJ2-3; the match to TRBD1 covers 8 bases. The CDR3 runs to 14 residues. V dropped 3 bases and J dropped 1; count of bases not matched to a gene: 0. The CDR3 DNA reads TGTGCCAGCAGTTTGGACAGGGGCACAGATACGCAGTATTTT. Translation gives CASSLDRGTDTQYF.

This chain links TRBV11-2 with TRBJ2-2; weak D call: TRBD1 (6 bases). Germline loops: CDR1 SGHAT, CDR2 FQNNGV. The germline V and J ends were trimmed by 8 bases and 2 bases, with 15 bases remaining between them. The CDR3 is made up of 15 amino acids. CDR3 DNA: TGTGCCAGCCGAAAACAGGGCAGTAACACCGGGGAGCTGTTTTTT. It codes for CASRKQGSNTGELFF.

The CDR3 DNA is TGTGCCAGCAGCCCCGCGGGGGTGAAAACTAATGAAAAACTGTTTTTT. Translating it yields CASSPAGVKTNEKLFF. This chain joins TRBV7-9 and TRBJ1-4, with a possible D match to TRBD1 (5 bases). CDR1 and CDR2 (germline): SEHNR, FQNEAQ (reference sequence). Between the trimmed V and J ends, which lost 5 bases and 1 base, there was a span of 14 bases. The CDR3 has 16 amino acids.

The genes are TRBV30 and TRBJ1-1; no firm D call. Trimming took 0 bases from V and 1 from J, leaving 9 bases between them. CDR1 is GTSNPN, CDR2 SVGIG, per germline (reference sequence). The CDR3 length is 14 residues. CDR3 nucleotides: TGTGCCTGGAGTGTGTCGCTAAGGAACACTGAAGCTTTCTTT. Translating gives CAWSVSLRNTEAFF.

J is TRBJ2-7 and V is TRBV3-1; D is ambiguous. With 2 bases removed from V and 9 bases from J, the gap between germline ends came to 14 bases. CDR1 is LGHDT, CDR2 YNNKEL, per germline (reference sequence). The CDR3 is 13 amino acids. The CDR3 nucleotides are TGTGCCAGCAGCCAATCAAATAGCCGCGGGCAGTACTTC. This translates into CASSQSNSRGQYF.

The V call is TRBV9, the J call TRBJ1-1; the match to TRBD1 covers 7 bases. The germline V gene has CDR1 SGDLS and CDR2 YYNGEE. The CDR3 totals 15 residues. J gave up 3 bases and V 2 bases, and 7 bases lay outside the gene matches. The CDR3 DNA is TGTGCCAGCAGCGTTGGGACAGAGTCCTACACTGAAGCTTTCTTT. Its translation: CASSVGTESYTEAFF.

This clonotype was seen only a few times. The CDR3: CSASRDSQTYTEAFF. DNA of the CDR3: TGCAGTGCCAGTAGGGACAGCCAGACCTACACTGAAGCTTTCTTT. The chain is built from TRBV20-1 and TRBJ1-1, with 7 bases identical to TRBD1. V trimming: 6 bases; J trimming: 3 bases; junction bases outside the gene matches: 13. Germline values: CDR1 DFQATT, CDR2 SNEGSKA (reference sequence). This CDR3 has 15 residues.